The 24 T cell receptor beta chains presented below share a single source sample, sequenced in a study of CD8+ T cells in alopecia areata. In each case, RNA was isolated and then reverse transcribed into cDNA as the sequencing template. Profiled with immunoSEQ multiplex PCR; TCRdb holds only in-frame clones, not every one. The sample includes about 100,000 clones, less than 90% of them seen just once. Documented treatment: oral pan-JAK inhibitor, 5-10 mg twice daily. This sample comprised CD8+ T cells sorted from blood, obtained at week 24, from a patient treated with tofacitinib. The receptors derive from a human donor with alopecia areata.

CDR3 sequence: CASGDRALSAYEQYF. Written as DNA, the CDR3 is TGTGCCAGCGGAGACAGGGCTTTAAGCGCCTACGAGCAGTACTTC. The J gene is TRBJ2-7, the V gene TRBV28; 7 bases align to TRBD1. The CDR3 is made up of 15 amino acids. CDR1 and CDR2 (germline): MDHEN, SYDVKM. V was pared by 8 bases and J by 2 bases, with 12 bases of the junction left unmatched.

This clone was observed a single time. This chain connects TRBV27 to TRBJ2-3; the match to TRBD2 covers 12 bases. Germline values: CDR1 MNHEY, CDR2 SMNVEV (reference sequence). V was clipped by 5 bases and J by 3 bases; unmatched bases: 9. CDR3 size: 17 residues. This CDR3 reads CASSIHGTSGFTDTQYF. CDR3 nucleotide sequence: TGTGCCAGCAGTATACATGGGACTAGCGGGTTTACAGATACGCAGTATTTT.

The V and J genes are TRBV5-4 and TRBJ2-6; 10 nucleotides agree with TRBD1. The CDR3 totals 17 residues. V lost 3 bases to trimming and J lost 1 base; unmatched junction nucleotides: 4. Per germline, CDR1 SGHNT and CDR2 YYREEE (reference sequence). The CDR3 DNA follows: TGTGCCAGCAGCTCCCGGGACAGGGGTTCTGGGGCCAACGTCCTGACTTTC. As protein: CASSSRDRGSGANVLTF.

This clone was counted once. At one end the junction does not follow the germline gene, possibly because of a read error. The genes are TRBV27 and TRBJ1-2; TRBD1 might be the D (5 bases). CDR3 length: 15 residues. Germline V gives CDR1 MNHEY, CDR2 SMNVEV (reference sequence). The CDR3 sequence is CASTLMAGTNHGYTF. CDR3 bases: TGTGCCAGCACCCTTATGGCAGGGACTAACCATGGCTACACCTTC.

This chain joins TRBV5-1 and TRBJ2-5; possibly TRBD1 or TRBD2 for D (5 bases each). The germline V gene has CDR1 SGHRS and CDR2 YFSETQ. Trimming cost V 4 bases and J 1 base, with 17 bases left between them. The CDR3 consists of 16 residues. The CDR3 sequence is CASSPWTGTVQETQYF. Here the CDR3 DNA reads TGCGCCAGCAGCCCCTGGACCGGGACCGTCCAAGAGACCCAGTACTTC.

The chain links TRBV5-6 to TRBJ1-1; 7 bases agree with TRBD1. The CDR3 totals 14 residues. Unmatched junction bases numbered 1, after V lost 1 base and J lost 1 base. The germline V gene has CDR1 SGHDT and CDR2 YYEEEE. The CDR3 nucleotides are TGTGCCAGCAGCTTGACAGGGGCGAACACTGAAGCTTTCTTT. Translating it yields CASSLTGANTEAFF. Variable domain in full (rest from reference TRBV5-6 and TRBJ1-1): DAGVTQSPTHLIKTRGQQVTLRCSPKSGHDTVSWYQQALGQGPQFIFQYYEEEERQRGNFPDRFSGHQFPNYSSELNVNALLLGDSALYLCASSLTGANTEAFFGQGTRLTVV.

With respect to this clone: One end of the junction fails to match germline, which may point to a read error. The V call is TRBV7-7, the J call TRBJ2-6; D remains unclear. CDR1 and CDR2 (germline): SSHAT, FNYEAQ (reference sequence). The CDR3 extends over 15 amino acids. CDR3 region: CASSSGLSGANVLTF. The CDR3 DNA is TGTGCTAGCAGTTCGGGTCTCTCTGGGGCCAACGTCCTGACTTTC.

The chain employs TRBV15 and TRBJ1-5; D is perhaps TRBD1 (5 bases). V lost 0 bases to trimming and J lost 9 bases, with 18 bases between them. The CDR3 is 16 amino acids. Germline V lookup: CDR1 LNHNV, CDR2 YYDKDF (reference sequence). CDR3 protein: CATSRDAGGSYRPQHF. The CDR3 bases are TGTGCCACCAGCAGAGATGCGGGGGGGTCGTATCGGCCCCAGCATTTT. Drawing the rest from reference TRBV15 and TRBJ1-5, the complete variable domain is DAMVIQNPRYQVTQFGKPVTLSCSQTLNHNVMYWYQQKSSQAPKLLFHYYDKDFNNEADTPDNFQSRRPNTSFCFLDIRSPGLGDTAMYLCATSRDAGGSYRPQHFGDGTRLSIL.

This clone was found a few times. The CDR3 sequence: CSVEILAGYPQGEQFF. DNA for the CDR3: TGCAGCGTTGAAATACTAGCGGGGTACCCTCAAGGTGAGCAGTTCTTC. The chain links TRBV29-1 to TRBJ2-1; TRBD2 agrees at 10 bases. The germline V gene has CDR1 SQVTM and CDR2 ANQGSEA. The CDR3 extends over 16 amino acids. With V trimmed by 2 bases and J by 9 bases, 13 bases remained unmatched.

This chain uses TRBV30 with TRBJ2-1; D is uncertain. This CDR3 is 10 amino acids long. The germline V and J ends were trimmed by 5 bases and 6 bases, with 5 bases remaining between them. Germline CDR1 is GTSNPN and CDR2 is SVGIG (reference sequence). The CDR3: CAWALNEQFF. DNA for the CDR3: TGTGCCTGGGCCCTCAATGAGCAGTTCTTC.

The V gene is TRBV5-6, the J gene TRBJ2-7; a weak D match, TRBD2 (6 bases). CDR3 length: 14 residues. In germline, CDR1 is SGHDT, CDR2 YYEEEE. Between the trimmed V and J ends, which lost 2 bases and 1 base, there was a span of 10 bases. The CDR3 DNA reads TGTGCCAGCAGCTTCGGGGGACCTTCCTACGAGCAGTACTTC. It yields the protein CASSFGGPSYEQYF.

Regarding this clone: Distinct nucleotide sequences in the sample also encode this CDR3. The CDR3: CASSLGPPYEQYF. In DNA, the CDR3 is TGTGCCAGCAGTTTAGGGCCCCCCTACGAGCAGTACTTC. The V and J genes are TRBV27 and TRBJ2-7, with D unclear. Trimming took 2 bases from V and 2 from J, leaving 7 bases between them. The length of the CDR3 is 13 residues. Germline V gene data show CDR1 as MNHEY and CDR2 as SMNVEV (reference sequence).

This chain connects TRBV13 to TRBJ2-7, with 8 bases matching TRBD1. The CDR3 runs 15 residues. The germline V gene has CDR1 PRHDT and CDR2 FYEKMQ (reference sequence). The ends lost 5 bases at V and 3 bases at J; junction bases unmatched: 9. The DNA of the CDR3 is TGTGCCAGCAGCCCCGGGACAGGTTTCCTCTACGAGCAGTACTTC. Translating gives CASSPGTGFLYEQYF.

CDR3 DNA sequence: TGTGCCAGCAGTTTTGGTTTGAACACTGAAGCTTTCTTT. Translation gives CASSFGLNTEAFF. The chain has TRBV27 and TRBJ1-1; the D is unclear. CDR3 length: 13 residues. Germline V gene sequence: CDR1 MNHEY, CDR2 SMNVEV (reference sequence). Trimming took off 3 bases at V and 0 bases at J, with 5 bases between the two ends.

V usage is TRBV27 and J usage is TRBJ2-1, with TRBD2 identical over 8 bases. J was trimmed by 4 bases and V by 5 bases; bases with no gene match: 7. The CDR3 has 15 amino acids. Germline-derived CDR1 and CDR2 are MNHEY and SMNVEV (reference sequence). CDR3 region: CASSPPGLVYNEQFF. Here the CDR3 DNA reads TGTGCCAGCAGTCCGCCGGGACTAGTATACAATGAGCAGTTCTTC.

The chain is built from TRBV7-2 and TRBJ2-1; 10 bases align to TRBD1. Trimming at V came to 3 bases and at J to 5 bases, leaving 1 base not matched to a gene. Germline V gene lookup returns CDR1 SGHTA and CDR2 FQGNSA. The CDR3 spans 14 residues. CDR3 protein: CASSLGQGNNEQFF. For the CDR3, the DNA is TGTGCCAGCAGCTTGGGACAGGGGAACAATGAGCAGTTCTTC.

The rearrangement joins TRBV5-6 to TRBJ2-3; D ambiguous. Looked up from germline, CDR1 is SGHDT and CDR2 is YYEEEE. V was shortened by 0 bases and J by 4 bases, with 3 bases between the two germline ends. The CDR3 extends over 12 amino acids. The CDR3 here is CASSLGADTQYF. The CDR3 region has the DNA TGTGCCAGCAGCTTGGGAGCAGATACGCAGTATTTT. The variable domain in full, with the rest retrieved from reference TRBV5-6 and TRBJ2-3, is DAGVTQSPTHLIKTRGQQVTLRCSPKSGHDTVSWYQQALGQGPQFIFQYYEEEERQRGNFPDRFSGHQFPNYSSELNVNALLLGDSALYLCASSLGADTQYFGPGTRLTVL.

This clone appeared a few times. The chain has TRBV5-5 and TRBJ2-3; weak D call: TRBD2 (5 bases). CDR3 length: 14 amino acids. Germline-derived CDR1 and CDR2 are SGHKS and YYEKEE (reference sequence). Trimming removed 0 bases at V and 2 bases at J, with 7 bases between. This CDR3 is CASSLAGFTDTQYF. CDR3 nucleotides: TGTGCCAGCAGCTTGGCGGGGTTCACAGATACGCAGTATTTT.

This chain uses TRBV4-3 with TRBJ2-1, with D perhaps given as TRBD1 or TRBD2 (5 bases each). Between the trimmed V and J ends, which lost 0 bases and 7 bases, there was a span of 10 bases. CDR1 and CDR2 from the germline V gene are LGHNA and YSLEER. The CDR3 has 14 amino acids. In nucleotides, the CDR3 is TGCGCCAGCAGCCAAGACGGGACGACGAATGAGCAGTTCTTC. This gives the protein CASSQDGTTNEQFF.

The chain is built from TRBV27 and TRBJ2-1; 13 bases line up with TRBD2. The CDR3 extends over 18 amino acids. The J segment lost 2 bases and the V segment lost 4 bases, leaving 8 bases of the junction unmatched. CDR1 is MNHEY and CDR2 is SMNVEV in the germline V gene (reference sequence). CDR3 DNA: TGTGCCAGCAGTTCCTTTACTAGCGGGGGGGTCCCCTACAATGAGCAGTTCTTC. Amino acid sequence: CASSSFTSGGVPYNEQFF.

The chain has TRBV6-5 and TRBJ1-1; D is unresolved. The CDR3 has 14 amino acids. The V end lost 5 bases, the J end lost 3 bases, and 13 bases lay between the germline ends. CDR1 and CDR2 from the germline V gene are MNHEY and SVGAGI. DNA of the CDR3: TGTGCCAGCAGTCCTATAGGTGGGGACACTGAAGCTTTCTTT. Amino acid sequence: CASSPIGGDTEAFF.

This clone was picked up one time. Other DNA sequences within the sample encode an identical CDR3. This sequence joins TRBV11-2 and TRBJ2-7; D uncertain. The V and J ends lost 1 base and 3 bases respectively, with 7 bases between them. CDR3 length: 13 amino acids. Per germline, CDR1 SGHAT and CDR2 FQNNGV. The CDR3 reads CASSLAPDYEQYF. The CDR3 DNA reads TGTGCCAGCAGCTTAGCTCCAGACTACGAGCAGTACTTC.

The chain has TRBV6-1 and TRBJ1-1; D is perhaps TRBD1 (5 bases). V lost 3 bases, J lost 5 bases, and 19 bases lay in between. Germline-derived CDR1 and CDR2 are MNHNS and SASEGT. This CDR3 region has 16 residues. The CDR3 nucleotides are TGTGCCAGCAGTGATTACGGATGGGGGGGAGGGACTGAAGCTTTCTTT. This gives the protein CASSDYGWGGGTEAFF.

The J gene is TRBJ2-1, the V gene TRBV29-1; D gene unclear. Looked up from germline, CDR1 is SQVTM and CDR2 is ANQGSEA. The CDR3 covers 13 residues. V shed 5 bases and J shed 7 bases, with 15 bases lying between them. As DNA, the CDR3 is TGCAGCGTTCGAATTACCTCTGGGAATGAGCAGTTCTTC. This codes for CSVRITSGNEQFF.